The T cell receptor (beta chain) under discussion was sequenced for a study of T cell responses to AZD1222 COVID-19 vaccine. On the study more broadly: Pooling was applied to second doses at about 4 or about 12 weeks.

Findings and caveats of the study: Breadth and depth of Spike-specific TCRs rose after two AZD1222 doses. Scientists sampled the repertoires only once the peak T cell response had passed. White British people made up most donors, females outnumbered males, and clonal diversity was possibly underestimated.

Turning to this clone: Its antigen is not known.

TCRdb keeps only in-frame clones here, not all; method: immunoSEQ multiplex PCR. The table has around 83,000 clones, 86% seen once. CDR1 and CDR2 (germline): MGHRA, YSYEKL. The length of the CDR3 is 16 residues. V was clipped by 1 base and J by 13 bases, with 20 bases between them. This material consisted of peripheral blood, taken on day 0 of AZD1222 vaccination. V gene TRBV4-1 combines with J gene TRBJ1-6; D unresolved. The receptor comes from an adult in good health. CDR3 DNA: TGCGCCAGCAGCCAAGTCGCAGGCTCGGCTTTGATTCCCCTCCACTTT. This gives the protein CASSQVAGSALIPLHF.